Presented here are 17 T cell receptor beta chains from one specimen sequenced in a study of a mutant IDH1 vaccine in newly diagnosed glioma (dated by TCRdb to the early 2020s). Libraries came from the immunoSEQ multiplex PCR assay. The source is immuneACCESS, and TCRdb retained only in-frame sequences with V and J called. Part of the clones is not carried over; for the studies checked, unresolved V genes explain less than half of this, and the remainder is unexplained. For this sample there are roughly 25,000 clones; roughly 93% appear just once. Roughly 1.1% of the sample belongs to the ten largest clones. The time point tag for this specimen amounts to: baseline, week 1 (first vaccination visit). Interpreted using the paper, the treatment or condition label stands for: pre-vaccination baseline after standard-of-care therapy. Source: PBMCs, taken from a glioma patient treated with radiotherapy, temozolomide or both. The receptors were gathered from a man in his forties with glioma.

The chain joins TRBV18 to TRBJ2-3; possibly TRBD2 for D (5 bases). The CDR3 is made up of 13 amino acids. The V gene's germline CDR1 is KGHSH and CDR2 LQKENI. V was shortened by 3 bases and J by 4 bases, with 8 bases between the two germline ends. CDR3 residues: CASSPAGADTQYF. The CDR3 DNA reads TGTGCCAGCTCACCGGCCGGGGCAGATACGCAGTATTTT.

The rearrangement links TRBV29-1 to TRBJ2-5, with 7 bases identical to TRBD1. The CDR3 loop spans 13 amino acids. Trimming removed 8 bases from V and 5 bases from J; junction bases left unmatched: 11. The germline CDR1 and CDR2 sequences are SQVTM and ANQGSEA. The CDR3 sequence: CSTLPGQSETQYF. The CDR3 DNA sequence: TGCAGCACCCTCCCGGGACAGTCGGAGACCCAGTACTTC.

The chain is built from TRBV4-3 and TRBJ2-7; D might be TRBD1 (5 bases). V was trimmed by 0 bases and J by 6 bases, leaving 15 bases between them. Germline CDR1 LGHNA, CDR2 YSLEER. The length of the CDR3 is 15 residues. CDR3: CASSQDWAGSLEQYF. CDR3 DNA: TGCGCCAGCAGCCAAGATTGGGCAGGGTCGCTCGAGCAGTACTTC.

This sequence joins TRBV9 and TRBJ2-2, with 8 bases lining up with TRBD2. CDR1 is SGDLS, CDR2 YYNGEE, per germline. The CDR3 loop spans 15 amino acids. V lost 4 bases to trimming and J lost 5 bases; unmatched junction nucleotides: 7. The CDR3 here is CASSLDSGGTGELFF. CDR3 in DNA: TGTGCCAGCAGCCTCGATTCGGGGGGGACCGGGGAGCTGTTTTTT.

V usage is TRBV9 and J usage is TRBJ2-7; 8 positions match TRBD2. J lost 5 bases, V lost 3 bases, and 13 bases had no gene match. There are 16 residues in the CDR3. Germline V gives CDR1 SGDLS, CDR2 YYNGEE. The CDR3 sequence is CASSASPGGSGDEQYF. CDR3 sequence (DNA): TGTGCCAGCAGCGCATCCCCTGGGGGTAGCGGGGACGAGCAGTACTTC.

The CDR3 sequence is CASSRGPGYNSPLHF. CDR3 coding DNA: TGTGCCAGCAGCCGTGGACCGGGCTATAATTCACCCCTCCACTTT. J is TRBJ1-6 and V is TRBV7-9; no clear D. CDR1 and CDR2 (germline): SEHNR, FQNEAQ (reference sequence). The CDR3 spans 15 residues. V was clipped by 5 bases and J by 3 bases, with 11 bases between them.

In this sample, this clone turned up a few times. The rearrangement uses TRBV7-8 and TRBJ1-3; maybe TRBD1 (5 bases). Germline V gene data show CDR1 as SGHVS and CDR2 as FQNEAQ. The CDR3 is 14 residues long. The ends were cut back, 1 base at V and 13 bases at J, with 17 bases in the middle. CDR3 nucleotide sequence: TGTGCCAGCAGCTTAGGGGACGGCGGCTACTCAATATATTTT. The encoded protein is CASSLGDGGYSIYF.

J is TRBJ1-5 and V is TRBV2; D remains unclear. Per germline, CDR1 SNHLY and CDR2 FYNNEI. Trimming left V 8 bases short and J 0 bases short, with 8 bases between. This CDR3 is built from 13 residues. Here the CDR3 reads CASEADSNQPQHF. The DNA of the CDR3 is TGTGCCAGCGAAGCGGATAGCAATCAGCCCCAGCATTTT.

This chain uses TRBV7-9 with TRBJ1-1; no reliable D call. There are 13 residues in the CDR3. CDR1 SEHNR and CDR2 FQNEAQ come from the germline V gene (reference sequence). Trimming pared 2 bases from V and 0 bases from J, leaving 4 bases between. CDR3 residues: CASSLTLNTEAFF. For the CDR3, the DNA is TGTGCCAGCAGCTTAACCTTGAACACTGAAGCTTTCTTT.

The CDR3, as DNA: TGTGCCAGCAGCGCCGGCTGGAGCTCCTACGAGCAGTACTTC. Protein sequence: CASSAGWSSYEQYF. This chain links TRBV9 with TRBJ2-7; D gene uncertain. The CDR3 loop spans 14 amino acids. From germline, CDR1 is SGDLS and CDR2 YYNGEE. Trimming shortened V by 3 bases and J by 0 bases, and 10 bases separated the two germline ends.

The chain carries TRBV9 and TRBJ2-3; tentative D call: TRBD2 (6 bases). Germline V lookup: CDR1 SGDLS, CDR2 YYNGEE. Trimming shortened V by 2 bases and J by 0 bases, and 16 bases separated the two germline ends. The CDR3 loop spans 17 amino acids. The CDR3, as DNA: TGTGCCAGCAGCGTCCCAGAAATAGCGGCTAGCACAGATACGCAGTATTTT. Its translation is CASSVPEIAASTDTQYF.

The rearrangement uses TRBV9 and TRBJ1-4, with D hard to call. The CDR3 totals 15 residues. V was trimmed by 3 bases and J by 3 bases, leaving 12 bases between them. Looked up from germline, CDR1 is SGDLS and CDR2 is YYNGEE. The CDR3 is CASSAWKGANEKLFF. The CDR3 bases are TGTGCCAGCAGCGCTTGGAAGGGAGCTAATGAAAAACTGTTTTTT.

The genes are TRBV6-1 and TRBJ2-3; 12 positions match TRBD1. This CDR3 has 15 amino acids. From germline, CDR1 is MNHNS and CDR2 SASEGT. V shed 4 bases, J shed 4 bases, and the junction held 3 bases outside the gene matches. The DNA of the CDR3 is TGTGCCAGCAGTGTCGGGACAGGGGGCCCAGATACGCAGTATTTT. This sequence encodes CASSVGTGGPDTQYF.

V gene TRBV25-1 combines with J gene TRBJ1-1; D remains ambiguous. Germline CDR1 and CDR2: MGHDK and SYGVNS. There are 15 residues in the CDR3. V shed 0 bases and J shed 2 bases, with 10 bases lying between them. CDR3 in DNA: TGTGCCAGCAGTGAATACGGGGTTCTCAACACTGAAGCTTTCTTT. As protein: CASSEYGVLNTEAFF.

CDR3 nucleotides: TGTGCCAGCAGTCCGAGCAGCGGCCCGGCCTCCTACGAGCAGTACTTC. Translating it yields CASSPSSGPASYEQYF. This chain connects TRBV27 to TRBJ2-7; tentative D call: TRBD2 (5 bases). V lost 5 bases, J lost 0 bases, and 17 bases lay in between. The CDR3 totals 16 residues. The germline gives CDR1 MNHEY, CDR2 SMNVEV (reference sequence).

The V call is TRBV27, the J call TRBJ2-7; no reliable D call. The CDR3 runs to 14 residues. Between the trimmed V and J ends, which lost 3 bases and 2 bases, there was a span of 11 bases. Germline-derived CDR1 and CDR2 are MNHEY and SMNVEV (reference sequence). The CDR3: CASSLSLKPYEQYF. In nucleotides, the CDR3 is TGTGCCAGCAGTTTGTCCCTTAAGCCCTACGAGCAGTACTTC.

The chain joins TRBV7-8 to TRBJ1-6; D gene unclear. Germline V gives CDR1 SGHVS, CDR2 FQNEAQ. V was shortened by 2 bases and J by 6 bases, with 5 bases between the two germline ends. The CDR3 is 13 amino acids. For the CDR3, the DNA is TGTGCCAGCAGCTTACCGAGTAATTCACCCCTCCACTTT. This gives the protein CASSLPSNSPLHF.